The present T cell receptor (beta chain) was sequenced within a study of cytomegalovirus exposure and HLA in healthy donors. In the study overall: A later analysis reported the same platform for the 100 to 150 validation repertoires and the approximately 700 first-cohort repertoires. Whole-study findings and limits: In a later analysis, first-cohort TCR clusters were found to tend to co-occur in the 120 or so validation repertoires. In vitro experiments confirmed that a few CMV-associated chains were specific for CMV antigens. Published work reported that the classifier diagnosed cytomegalovirus status with high specificity and sensitivity.

TCRdb's copy holds only in-frame clones and misses some; the assay was immunoSEQ multiplex PCR. The table shows some 150,000 clones, with approximately 86% occurring only once. V lost 5 bases, J lost 4 bases, and 3 bases stayed unmatched. This CDR3 region has 14 residues. Per germline, CDR1 SEHNR and CDR2 FQNEAQ (reference sequence). Details on this clone: Its antigen is as yet unknown.

Source material: PBMCs. This rearrangement joins TRBV7-9 to TRBJ1-5, with 9 bases identical to TRBD1. The receptor comes from a man aged 18-30 years in good health and CMV-seropositive. CDR3: CASSTGTGNQPQHF. Here the CDR3 DNA reads TGTGCCAGCAGCACCGGGACAGGGAATCAGCCCCAGCATTTT.